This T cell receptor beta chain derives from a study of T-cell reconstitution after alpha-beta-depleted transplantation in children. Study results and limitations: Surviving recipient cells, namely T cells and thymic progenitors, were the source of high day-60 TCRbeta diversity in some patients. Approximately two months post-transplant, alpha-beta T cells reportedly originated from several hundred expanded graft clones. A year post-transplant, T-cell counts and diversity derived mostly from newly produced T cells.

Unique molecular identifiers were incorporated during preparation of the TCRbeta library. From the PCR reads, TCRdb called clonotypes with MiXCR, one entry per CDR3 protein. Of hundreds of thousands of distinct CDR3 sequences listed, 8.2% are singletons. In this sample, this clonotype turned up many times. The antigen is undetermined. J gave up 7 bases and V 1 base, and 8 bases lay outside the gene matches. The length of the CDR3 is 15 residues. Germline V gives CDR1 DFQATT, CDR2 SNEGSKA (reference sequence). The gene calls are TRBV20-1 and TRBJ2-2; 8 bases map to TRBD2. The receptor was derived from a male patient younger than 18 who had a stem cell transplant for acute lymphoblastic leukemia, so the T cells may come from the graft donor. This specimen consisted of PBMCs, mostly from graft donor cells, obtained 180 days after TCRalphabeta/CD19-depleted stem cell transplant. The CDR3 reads CSARVVVAGLGELFF. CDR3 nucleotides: TGCAGTGCTAGAGTGGTAGTAGCGGGACTCGGGGAGCTGTTTTTT.